A selection of T cell receptor beta chains follows, all from one sample in a study of response to subunit inactivated influenza vaccine. TCRdb fed the RT-PCR reads into MiXCR, producing one record per CDR3 protein. The table shows about half a million distinct CDR3 sequences, with approximately 11% occurring only once. The sample was PBMCs from blood, taken roughly 46 days after vaccination. The receptors stem from a man aged 45-65 years who received an inactivated influenza vaccine. CDR3s include the opening cysteine and the closing phenylalanine or tryptophan. A D gene is named only where the DNA matches it firmly. Clone sizes are given selectively: once, few, many, or a class where the clone is expanded.

D: .; size: few; J: TRBJ2-2; V: TRBV30; CDR3: CAWSGVHPNTGELFF; DNA: TGTGCCTGGAGTGGTGTCCATCCGAACACCGGGGAGCTGTTTTTT
D: TRBD2; size: .; J: TRBJ2-3; V: TRBV20-1; CDR3: CSASGTSGGAGTDTQYF; DNA: TGCAGTGCCTCCGGGACTAGCGGGGGGGCCGGCACAGATACGCAGTATTTT
D: .; size: many; J: TRBJ2-1; V: TRBV5-1; CDR3: CASSLVSWRDNEQFF; DNA: TGCGCCAGCAGCTTGGTTTCTTGGCGGGACAATGAGCAGTTCTTC
D: .; size: many; J: TRBJ1-2; V: TRBV5-1; CDR3: CASSAGNTVHYGYTF; DNA: TGCGCCAGCAGCGCTGGGAATACAGTCCACTATGGCTACACCTTC
D: .; size: few; J: TRBJ2-1; V: TRBV23-1; CDR3: CARRRRSYNEQFF; DNA: TGCGCTAGGCGGAGACGGTCCTACAATGAGCAGTTCTTC
D: TRBD1; size: few; J: TRBJ2-1; V: TRBV6-1; CDR3: CASRDTGAIRPSYNEQFF; DNA: TGTGCCAGCAGAGACACAGGGGCCATCAGACCCTCCTACAATGAGCAGTTCTTC
D: .; size: many; J: TRBJ2-2; V: TRBV12-3/TRBV12-4; CDR3: CASSLQRIPGELFF; DNA: TGTGCCAGCAGTTTGCAGCGTATCCCCGGGGAGCTGTTTTTT
D: .; size: .; J: TRBJ2-7; V: TRBV5-1; CDR3: CASSFGHRRTHEQYF; DNA: TGCGCCAGCAGCTTCGGACATCGTCGTACCCACGAGCAGTACTTC
D: TRBD2; size: many; J: TRBJ2-1; V: TRBV9; CDR3: CASCPGLAGAAQFF; DNA: TGTGCCAGCTGCCCCGGACTAGCGGGAGCCGCGCAGTTCTTC
D: .; size: few; J: TRBJ2-2; V: TRBV12-3/TRBV12-4; CDR3: CASKDSGRTGELFF; DNA: TGTGCCAGCAAAGACAGCGGTAGGACCGGGGAGCTGTTTTTT
D: .; size: many; J: TRBJ2-7; V: TRBV4-3; CDR3: CASSQDLGTPRGREQYF; DNA: TGCGCCAGCAGCCAAGATCTTGGGACTCCCAGGGGGAGGGAGCAGTACTTC
D: TRBD2; size: .; J: TRBJ2-3; V: TRBV10-2; CDR3: CASSISASGGRTDTQYF; DNA: TGCGCCAGCAGTATTTCGGCTAGCGGGGGGCGCACAGATACGCAGTATTTT
D: .; size: .; J: TRBJ2-1; V: TRBV11-2; CDR3: CASSLRTGYEQFF; DNA: TGTGCCAGCAGCTTAAGAACGGGATACGAGCAGTTCTTC
D: .; size: .; J: TRBJ2-2; V: TRBV5-5; CDR3: CASSLGGGNHGELFF; DNA: TGTGCCAGCAGCTTGGGAGGGGGAAATCACGGGGAGCTGTTTTTT
D: .; size: .; J: TRBJ1-6; V: TRBV7-9; CDR3: CASSLQGYGNSPLHF; DNA: TGTGCCAGCAGCTTACAGGGATATGGTAATTCACCCCTCCACTTT
D: .; size: .; J: TRBJ2-7; V: TRBV2; CDR3: CAISSQGTYEQYF; DNA: TGTGCCATCAGCAGTCAGGGTACCTACGAGCAGTACTTC
D: .; size: few; J: TRBJ2-1; V: TRBV29-1; CDR3: CSVEGTEFYNEQFF; DNA: TGCAGCGTTGAAGGGACGGAATTTTACAATGAGCAGTTCTTC
D: .; size: many; J: TRBJ2-1; V: TRBV5-1; CDR3: CASSFRVWDEQFF; DNA: TGCGCCAGCAGCTTTAGGGTTTGGGATGAGCAGTTCTTC
D: .; size: .; J: TRBJ1-2; V: TRBV7-2; CDR3: CASTTTGGSNYGYTF; DNA: TGTGCCAGCACCACCACAGGAGGTTCTAACTATGGCTACACCTTC
D: .; size: .; J: TRBJ2-5; V: TRBV5-1; CDR3: CASSPAPETQYF; DNA: TGCGCCAGCAGCCCCGCGCCAGAGACCCAGTACTTC
D: .; size: many; J: TRBJ2-5; V: TRBV20-1; CDR3: CSASVGAVETQYF; DNA: TGCAGTGCTAGTGTAGGGGCCGTGGAGACCCAGTACTTC
D: TRBD2; size: few; J: TRBJ2-3; V: TRBV20-1; CDR3: CSAKETSGRSDTQYF; DNA: TGCAGTGCGAAAGAGACTAGCGGGCGCTCAGATACGCAGTATTTT
D: TRBD1; size: many; J: TRBJ2-1; V: TRBV5-1; CDR3: CASSLVGQGMYNEQFF; DNA: TGCGCCAGCAGCTTGGTGGGACAGGGCATGTACAATGAGCAGTTCTTC
D: TRBD1; size: .; J: TRBJ2-5; V: TRBV6-1; CDR3: CASNPGGRGLGETQYF; DNA: TGTGCCAGCAACCCCGGCGGCAGGGGGCTCGGTGAGACCCAGTACTTC
D: TRBD2; size: few; J: TRBJ2-3; V: TRBV5-6; CDR3: CASSLGPLPSGGTDTQYF; DNA: TGTGCCAGCAGCTTGGGTCCCCTTCCTAGCGGGGGCACAGATACGCAGTATTTT
D: .; size: .; J: TRBJ2-1; V: TRBV7-9; CDR3: CASSLDSVSHEQFF; DNA: TGTGCCAGCAGCTTAGATTCGGTCAGCCATGAGCAGTTCTTC
D: TRBD2; size: few; J: TRBJ2-7; V: TRBV14; CDR3: CASSRTRLAGGDYEQYF; DNA: TGTGCCAGCAGTCGAACCCGGCTAGCGGGAGGAGACTACGAGCAGTACTTC
D: TRBD2; size: many; J: TRBJ2-1; V: TRBV2; CDR3: CARASGRGAYNEQFF; DNA: TGTGCCAGGGCCAGCGGGAGAGGGGCCTACAATGAGCAGTTCTTC
D: .; size: many; J: TRBJ1-5; V: TRBV12-1; CDR3: CASSSWRDHSNQPQHF; DNA: TGTGCCAGCAGCTCGTGGAGGGACCATAGCAATCAGCCCCAGCATTTT
D: .; size: few; J: TRBJ1-2; V: TRBV28; CDR3: CASTSGSRDYGYTF; DNA: TGTGCCAGCACCTCAGGGAGTCGAGACTATGGCTACACCTTC
D: .; size: many; J: TRBJ2-7; V: TRBV20-1; CDR3: CSARDRSQGKPEQYF; DNA: TGCAGTGCTAGAGATCGGAGTCAGGGAAAACCCGAGCAGTACTTC
D: TRBD1; size: .; J: TRBJ1-5; V: TRBV5-6; CDR3: CASSLWDRGYQPQHF; DNA: TGTGCCAGCAGCTTGTGGGACAGGGGTTACCAGCCCCAGCATTTT
D: TRBD2; size: .; J: TRBJ2-5; V: TRBV20-1; CDR3: CSAVTSGGFRETQYF; DNA: TGCAGTGCTGTGACCAGCGGGGGGTTTCGGGAGACCCAGTACTTC
D: .; size: few; J: TRBJ1-2; V: TRBV25-1; CDR3: CASSDLFYGYTF; DNA: TGTGCCAGCAGTGATCTGTTCTATGGCTACACCTTC
D: .; size: few; J: TRBJ2-2; V: TRBV7-2; CDR3: CASTSAGAVTGELFF; DNA: TGTGCCAGCACCTCAGCAGGGGCGGTCACCGGGGAGCTGTTTTTT
D: TRBD1; size: few; J: TRBJ2-1; V: TRBV9; CDR3: CASSGDREDEQFF; DNA: TGTGCCAGCAGCGGGGACAGGGAGGATGAGCAGTTCTTC
D: .; size: many; J: TRBJ1-1; V: TRBV12-3/TRBV12-4; CDR3: CASRPVLNTEAFF; DNA: TGTGCCAGCAGACCCGTGCTGAACACTGAAGCTTTCTTT
D: .; size: .; J: TRBJ1-1; V: TRBV20-1; CDR3: CSARGRTYYTEAFF; DNA: TGCAGTGCTAGAGGCCGGACATACTACACTGAAGCTTTCTTT
D: .; size: .; J: TRBJ2-5; V: TRBV10-3; CDR3: CAISEVGVGETQYF; DNA: TGTGCCATCAGTGAGGTGGGGGTTGGAGAGACCCAGTACTTC
D: .; size: many; J: TRBJ1-1; V: TRBV28; CDR3: CASSLEDRNTEAFF; DNA: TGTGCCAGCAGTTTAGAGGACAGGAACACTGAAGCTTTCTTT
D: .; size: .; J: TRBJ1-2; V: TRBV5-6; CDR3: CASSLANKYGYTF; DNA: TGTGCCAGCAGCTTGGCCAACAAGTATGGCTACACCTTC
D: .; size: .; J: TRBJ2-1; V: TRBV3-1; CDR3: CASSRAGPWNEQFF; DNA: TGTGCCAGCAGCCGTGCGGGACCGTGGAATGAGCAGTTCTTC
D: TRBD2; size: .; J: TRBJ2-7; V: TRBV27; CDR3: CASSPLLLAGGPYEQYF; DNA: TGTGCCAGCAGTCCCCTGTTGCTAGCGGGGGGTCCCTACGAGCAGTACTTC
D: .; size: .; J: TRBJ2-6; V: TRBV28; CDR3: CASSLLHVSGANVLTF; DNA: TGTGCCAGCAGTTTGTTACATGTATCTGGGGCCAACGTCCTGACTTTC
D: TRBD2; size: many; J: TRBJ2-7; V: TRBV6-2/TRBV6-3; CDR3: CASSYLGLAGVFEQYF; DNA: TGTGCCAGCAGTTACTTGGGACTAGCGGGAGTTTTTGAGCAGTACTTC
D: TRBD2; size: few; J: TRBJ2-2; V: TRBV28; CDR3: CASSLLSLAGLNTGELFF; DNA: TGTGCCAGCAGTTTATTATCACTAGCGGGACTCAACACCGGGGAGCTGTTTTTT
D: .; size: many; J: TRBJ2-4; V: TRBV12-3/TRBV12-4; CDR3: CASSSRDAKNIQYF; DNA: TGTGCCAGCAGTTCCCGGGACGCCAAAAACATTCAGTACTTC
D: TRBD1; size: few; J: TRBJ1-2; V: TRBV5-1; CDR3: CASSWGQGYNYGYTF; DNA: TGCGCCAGCAGCTGGGGACAGGGATACAACTATGGCTACACCTTC